This TCR beta chain appears in the sequencing data of a study of identical twins. In TCRdb, the 5' RACE reads were re-called with MiXCR into one record per CDR3 protein. The data hold fewer than 500,000 distinct CDR3 sequences, with approximately 24% observed a single time. The same sample was also used in a study of T cells expressing NK-cell markers.

The sequenced sample consisted of CD4+ T cells sorted from blood. This receptor was obtained from a woman in her late teens or twenties in good health.

Here the CDR3 reads CSARDFASLHGYTF. The CDR3 DNA follows: TGCAGTGCTAGAGACTTTGCCTCCCTACATGGCTACACCTTC. V is TRBV20-1 and J is TRBJ1-2, with D unclear. The germline gives CDR1 DFQATT, CDR2 SNEGSKA (reference sequence). The CDR3 extends over 14 amino acids. The germline V and J ends were trimmed by 0 bases and 6 bases, with 14 bases remaining between them.